The 22 T cell receptor beta chains listed next were all sequenced from one sample in a study of early T cells in non-severe SARS-CoV-2 infection. TCRdb reprocessed the 5' RACE reads via MiXCR and lists one record per CDR3 protein. This repertoire shows some 96,000 distinct CDR3 sequences, roughly 13% found once; its top ten account for about 2%. Sequences were obtained from whole blood. The receptors shown here come from an adult who was a healthcare worker with PCR-confirmed SARS-CoV-2 infection or an uninfected control (not recorded which).

This clonotype was recorded many times. This chain uses TRBV27 with TRBJ1-1, with unresolved D. Germline values: CDR1 MNHEY, CDR2 SMNVEV (reference sequence). The CDR3 extends over 13 amino acids. V lost 3 bases, J lost 2 bases, and 7 bases lay in between. The CDR3 reads CASSFNRNTEAFF. For the CDR3, the DNA is TGTGCCAGCAGTTTTAACAGAAACACTGAAGCTTTCTTT.

This clonotype is categorized as medium-sized. This chain uses TRBV29-1 with TRBJ2-5; D gene unclear. Germline V lookup: CDR1 SQVTM, CDR2 ANQGSEA. This CDR3 has 15 residues. V was pared by 6 bases and J by 3 bases, with 20 bases between. CDR3 sequence: CSVQTYHKSKETQYF. CDR3 coding DNA: TGCAGCGTCCAAACATACCATAAATCTAAAGAGACCCAGTACTTC.

The V and J genes are TRBV29-1 and TRBJ1-1, with a possible D match to TRBD1 (6 bases). The CDR3 sequence is 13 residues long. Per the germline V gene, CDR1 is SQVTM and CDR2 is ANQGSEA. V was trimmed by 1 base and J by 1 base, leaving 7 bases between them. For the CDR3, the DNA is TGCAGCGTTGAAGCAGGGGCGAACACTGAAGCTTTCTTT. Protein product: CSVEAGANTEAFF.

The chain couples TRBV5-1 to TRBJ2-7, with 12 positions matching TRBD1. The CDR3 totals 15 residues. V was clipped by 6 bases and J by 4 bases; unmatched bases: 8. The V gene's germline CDR1 is SGHRS and CDR2 YFSETQ. Here the CDR3 DNA reads TGCGCCAGCACCCCGGGACAGGGGGCCCCTTACGAGCAGTACTTC. It codes for CASTPGQGAPYEQYF.

This chain uses TRBV20-1 with TRBJ2-2; 7 bases agree with TRBD2. The J segment lost 4 bases and the V segment lost 5 bases, leaving 1 base of the junction unmatched. The V gene's germline CDR1 is DFQATT and CDR2 SNEGSKA (reference sequence). The CDR3 contains 12 residues. The CDR3 protein is CSAGRVTGELFF. The DNA for the CDR3 is TGCAGTGCTGGGAGGGTCACCGGGGAGCTGTTTTTT.

The CDR3 coding sequence is TGTGCCAGCAGTACGAGACAGCGCCCAGATACGCAGTATTTT. This translates into CASSTRQRPDTQYF. The chain joins TRBV12-3 or TRBV12-4 to TRBJ2-3; D is perhaps TRBD1 (5 bases). V shed 5 bases and J shed 4 bases, with 13 bases lying between them. This CDR3 has 14 amino acids.

The V call is TRBV28, the J call TRBJ2-7, with D unresolved. Germline CDR1 and CDR2: MDHEN and SYDVKM. Deletions cut 6 bases from V and 7 bases from J, with 10 bases between. The length of the CDR3 is 11 residues. CDR3 coding DNA: TGTGCCAGCAGCGTAGGGCCTGAGCAGTACTTC. Its protein is CASSVGPEQYF.

This clonotype was seen ten or more times. This chain connects TRBV5-1 to TRBJ1-4; 8 bases agree with TRBD1. The CDR3 length is 17 residues. The junction had 13 bases not matched to a gene; V was cut back by 4 bases and J by 5 bases. Germline CDR1 reads SGHRS; CDR2 reads YFSETQ. The CDR3 DNA reads TGCGCCAGCAGCCCATCCGACAGGGGACGGTTGAATGAAAAACTGTTTTTT. As protein: CASSPSDRGRLNEKLFF.

This clonotype has a handful of counts. The gene calls are TRBV29-1 and TRBJ1-1; 8 bases agree with TRBD1. J gave up 4 bases and V 5 bases, and 15 bases lay outside the gene matches. CDR1 is SQVTM, CDR2 ANQGSEA, per germline. CDR3 size: 16 residues. CDR3: CSVRGQGNLQGTEAFF. CDR3 nucleotide sequence: TGCAGCGTTAGAGGACAGGGTAACCTTCAGGGCACTGAAGCTTTCTTT.

The CDR3 nucleotides are TGTGCCAGCGGGTCCAGGAACTCCTACGAGCAGTACTTC. Encoded protein: CASGSRNSYEQYF. The rearrangement links TRBV6-5 to TRBJ2-7, with D uncertain. CDR1 and CDR2 (germline): MNHEY, SVGAGI. This CDR3 has 13 residues. V lost 8 bases, J lost 0 bases, and 11 bases lay in between.

This clonotype was found a few times. An end of the junction differs from the germline gene, which may be a read error. The CDR3 DNA follows: TGTGTCAGCAGCTCACCGCGGGAGCGGGGGGGCAACACCGGGGAGCTGTTTTTT. It is translated as CVSSSPRERGGNTGELFF. The chain combines TRBV7-9 with TRBJ2-2, with 10 bases identical to TRBD2. Germline CDR1 SEHNR, CDR2 FQNEAQ (reference sequence). The CDR3 is 18 amino acids.

In its sample, this clonotype was seen many times. The genes are TRBV11-2 and TRBJ2-3, with no clear D. This CDR3 is 18 amino acids long. Germline CDR1 reads SGHAT; CDR2 reads FQNNGV. V lost 0 bases and J lost 1, with 17 bases in between. For the CDR3, the DNA is TGTGCCAGCAGCTTAGATCGGCCCAGGAGTATGGGCACAGATACGCAGTATTTT. This gives the protein CASSLDRPRSMGTDTQYF.

This clonotype was counted many times. This chain links TRBV7-2 with TRBJ1-1, with 8 bases fitting TRBD1. The CDR3 covers 14 residues. Unmatched junction bases numbered 15, after V lost 5 bases and J lost 13 bases. The germline CDR1 and CDR2 sequences are SGHTA and FQGNSA. The chain's CDR3 is CASSREAGQGRDFF. CDR3 DNA: TGTGCCAGCAGCCGGGAAGCTGGACAGGGAAGGGATTTCTTT. Looking up the rest from reference TRBV7-2 and TRBJ1-1 gives the full variable domain: GAGVSQSPSNKVTEKGKDVELRCDPISGHTALYWYRQSLGQGLEFLIYFQGNSAPDKSGLPSDRFSAERTGGSVSTLTIQRTQQEDSAVYLCASSREAGQGRDFFGQGTRLTVV.

This clonotype has a count of ten or more. V is TRBV2 and J is TRBJ1-2, with D possibly being TRBD1 (5 bases). The CDR3 runs 14 residues. Between the trimmed V and J ends, which lost 11 bases and 0 bases, there was a span of 16 bases. Germline loops: CDR1 SNHLY, CDR2 FYNNEI. The CDR3 is CAGRGWAANYGYTF. CDR3 coding DNA: TGTGCCGGACGGGGGTGGGCAGCTAACTATGGCTACACCTTC.

The genes are TRBV28 and TRBJ1-4; D is undetermined. The CDR3 has 17 amino acids. From germline, CDR1 is MDHEN and CDR2 SYDVKM. V lost 6 bases and J 0 bases, leaving 17 bases between the germline ends. CDR3 nucleotide sequence: TGTGCCAGCAGGCCTTGGGTGGGAATTCCAACTAATGAAAAACTGTTTTTT. Its translation is CASRPWVGIPTNEKLFF.

The V and J genes are TRBV29-1 and TRBJ2-3, with D perhaps assigned TRBD1 or TRBD2 (6 bases each). This CDR3 contains 13 residues. V lost 5 bases, J lost 4 bases, and 13 bases lay in between. In germline, CDR1 is SQVTM, CDR2 ANQGSEA. This CDR3 is CSVLGGSSDTQYF. The CDR3 DNA follows: TGCAGCGTTTTGGGGGGCTCCTCAGATACGCAGTATTTT.

This clonotype was seen a few times. The chain recombines TRBV28 with TRBJ2-2; D is unclear. This CDR3 has 17 residues. Looked up from germline, CDR1 is MDHEN and CDR2 is SYDVKM. Trimming took off 5 bases at V and 0 bases at J, with 16 bases between the two ends. The CDR3 reads CASSPIPIKSNTGELFF. The CDR3 DNA reads TGTGCCAGCAGTCCGATTCCGATAAAGTCGAACACCGGGGAGCTGTTTTTT. Full variable domain (rest looked up from reference TRBV28 and TRBJ2-2): DVKVTQSSRYLVKRTGEKVFLECVQDMDHENMFWYRQDPGLGLRLIYFSYDVKMKEKGDIPEGYSVSREKKERFSLILESASTNQTSMYLCASSPIPIKSNTGELFFGEGSRLTVL.

The V call is TRBV7-2, the J call TRBJ2-5; a weak D match, TRBD2 (6 bases). The CDR3 covers 15 residues. Germline values: CDR1 SGHTA, CDR2 FQGNSA. Trimming removed 5 bases from V and 1 base from J, with 14 bases in between. CDR3 protein: CASSTSGTPQETQYF. CDR3 coding DNA: TGTGCCAGCAGCACCAGTGGGACTCCCCAAGAGACCCAGTACTTC.

The chain has TRBV4-2 and TRBJ2-4; D may be TRBD2 (6 bases). The V end was cut by 1 base, the J end by 0 bases, with 13 bases between. This CDR3 spans 17 amino acids. The germline CDR1 and CDR2 sequences are LGHNA and YNFKEQ. The CDR3 loop reads CASSQVWVAAAKNIQYF. The CDR3 nucleotides are TGTGCCAGCAGCCAAGTCTGGGTAGCGGCAGCCAAAAACATTCAGTACTTC.

There are a few counts of this clonotype. This chain connects TRBV15 to TRBJ2-5; TRBD1 is a possible D gene (6 bases). Germline-derived CDR1 and CDR2 are LNHNV and YYDKDF (reference sequence). The CDR3 consists of 14 residues. V lost 1 base and J 2 bases, leaving 8 bases between the germline ends. In nucleotides, the CDR3 is TGTGCCACCAGCAGAGTGGGGACACAAGAGACCCAGTACTTC. Its translation: CATSRVGTQETQYF. Full variable domain (rest looked up from reference TRBV15 and TRBJ2-5): DAMVIQNPRYQVTQFGKPVTLSCSQTLNHNVMYWYQQKSSQAPKLLFHYYDKDFNNEADTPDNFQSRRPNTSFCFLDIRSPGLGDTAMYLCATSRVGTQETQYFGPGTRLLVL.

The V call is TRBV6-2 or TRBV6-3, the J call TRBJ2-3; a weak D match, TRBD1 (6 bases). The CDR3 totals 17 residues. The V end lost 5 bases, the J end lost 3 bases, and 21 bases lay between the germline ends. Germline V gene data show CDR1 as MNHEY and CDR2 as SVGEGT. The DNA of the CDR3 is TGTGCCAGCAGTGAACGGAGAGACTACAGGGAGACAGATACGCAGTATTTT. This codes for CASSERRDYRETDTQYF.

This clonotype has a handful of counts. This sequence joins TRBV28 and TRBJ2-1, with D possibly being TRBD2 (6 bases). The germline V gene encodes CDR1 MDHEN and CDR2 SYDVKM. CDR3 size: 16 residues. Trimming stripped 1 base from V and 4 bases from J, with 14 bases between. The CDR3 nucleotides are TGTGCCAGCAGTTTATATCTTACCGGGGGTTACAATGAGCAGTTCTTC. It translates to CASSLYLTGGYNEQFF.